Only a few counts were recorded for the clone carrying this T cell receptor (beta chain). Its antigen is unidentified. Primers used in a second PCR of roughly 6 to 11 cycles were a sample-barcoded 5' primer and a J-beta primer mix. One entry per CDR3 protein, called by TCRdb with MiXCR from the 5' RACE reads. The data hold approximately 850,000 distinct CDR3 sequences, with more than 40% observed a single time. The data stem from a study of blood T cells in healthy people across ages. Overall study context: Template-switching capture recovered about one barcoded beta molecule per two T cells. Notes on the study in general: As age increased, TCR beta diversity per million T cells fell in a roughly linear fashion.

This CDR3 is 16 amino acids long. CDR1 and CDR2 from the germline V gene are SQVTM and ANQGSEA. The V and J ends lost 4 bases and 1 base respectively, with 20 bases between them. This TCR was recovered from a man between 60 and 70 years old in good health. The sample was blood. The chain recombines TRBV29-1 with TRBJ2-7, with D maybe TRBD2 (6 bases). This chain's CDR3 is CSVGGERGRYSYEQYF. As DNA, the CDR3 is TGCAGCGTTGGGGGGGAAAGGGGCAGGTATTCCTACGAGCAGTACTTC.